This passage covers 27 T cell receptor beta chains from one sample sequenced in a study of blood T cell repertoires in COVID-19. Generated by immunoSEQ multiplex PCR, the TCRdb table keeps only in-frame clones and is missing some. Found here are 200,000 to 250,000 clones, roughly 80% of them singletons; the top ten hold 4.5% to 5.5%. Input material: peripheral blood. These receptors were collected from an older woman who had recovered from COVID-19.

The CDR3 loop is CASSDQGGGADTQYF. The CDR3 DNA reads TGTGCCAGCAGTGACCAGGGCGGGGGTGCAGATACGCAGTATTTT. The chain combines TRBV27 with TRBJ2-3, with 7 bases that match TRBD2. After removal of 5 bases from V and 4 bases from J, the junction contained 9 bases not matched to a gene. CDR3 length: 15 residues. Per germline, CDR1 MNHEY and CDR2 SMNVEV (reference sequence).

The rearrangement joins TRBV7-9 to TRBJ1-1; 7 nucleotides agree with TRBD1. Germline V CDR1 and CDR2: SEHNR, FQNEAQ (reference sequence). The CDR3 extends over 14 amino acids. V lost 5 bases, J lost 2 bases, and 5 bases stayed unmatched. The chain's CDR3 is CASSPRDSNTEAFF. The CDR3 bases are TGTGCCAGCAGCCCGAGGGACAGTAACACTGAAGCTTTCTTT.

V gene TRBV5-1 combines with J gene TRBJ1-6; TRBD1 agrees at 7 bases. The junction had 9 bases not matched to a gene; V was cut back by 4 bases and J by 8 bases. This CDR3 has 15 residues. Germline values: CDR1 SGHRS, CDR2 YFSETQ. The CDR3 DNA follows: TGCGCCAGCAGCATGCTCCGGGACAGAGATTCACCCCTCCACTTT. Translating gives CASSMLRDRDSPLHF.

CDR3 coding DNA: TGTGCCAGCAGCCCAAGGGGGGGGGCTAGCTCCTACGAGCAGTACTTC. This codes for CASSPRGGASSYEQYF. The chain carries TRBV6-2 or TRBV6-3 and TRBJ2-7, with D tentatively TRBD2 (7 bases). The germline V gene has CDR1 MNHEY and CDR2 SVGEGT. CDR3 length equals 16 residues. Trimming stripped 6 bases from V and 0 bases from J, with 18 bases between.

Here the CDR3 DNA reads TGTGCCAGCAGTCCTGGACAGGGCGGGGGAGCTTTCTTT. Its protein product is CASSPGQGGGAFF. The chain combines TRBV12-3 or TRBV12-4 with TRBJ1-1, with 8 nucleotides matching TRBD1. With 5 bases clipped from V and 10 bases from J, the junction kept 9 bases outside the gene matches. CDR3 size: 13 residues.

The J gene is TRBJ2-3, the V gene TRBV19; 7 bases fit TRBD2. V lost 7 bases to trimming and J lost 0 bases; unmatched junction nucleotides: 7. CDR1 and CDR2 from the germline V gene are LNHDA and SQIVND (reference sequence). This CDR3 spans 15 amino acids. The CDR3 spells CASTYQLASTDTQYF. CDR3 DNA: TGTGCCAGTACCTATCAACTAGCGAGCACAGATACGCAGTATTTT.

This clone has a single count. The rearrangement links TRBV12-3 or TRBV12-4 to TRBJ2-7, with D tentatively TRBD1 (5 bases). Trimming removed 8 bases from V and 2 bases from J, with 13 bases in between. The CDR3 sequence is 13 residues long. The CDR3 reads CASLETVTYEQYF. In nucleotides, the CDR3 is TGTGCCAGCCTAGAGACAGTGACCTACGAGCAGTACTTC.

The gene calls are TRBV4-2 and TRBJ1-2, with TRBD1 matching 9 bases. Trimming cost V 4 bases and J 3 bases; bases outside gene matches: 9. The CDR3 extends over 16 amino acids. Germline V gene data show CDR1 as LGHNA and CDR2 as YNFKEQ. The DNA for the CDR3 is TGTGCCAGCAGCCGAGACCGGGACAGGGCTCACTATGGCTACACCTTC. Translation: CASSRDRDRAHYGYTF.

The V gene is TRBV11-1, the J gene TRBJ2-7, with 16 nucleotides matching TRBD2. Germline CDR1 and CDR2: SGHAT and FQDESV (reference sequence). The CDR3 contains 16 residues. The ends lost 5 bases at V and 2 bases at J; junction bases unmatched: 3. The CDR3 loop is CASSPGTSGGAYEQYF. CDR3 nucleotide sequence: TGTGCCAGCAGCCCCGGGACTAGCGGGGGGGCCTACGAGCAGTACTTC. The variable domain in full, with the rest retrieved from reference TRBV11-1 and TRBJ2-7, is EAEVAQSPRYKITEKSQAVAFWCDPISGHATLYWYRQILGQGPELLVQFQDESVVDDSQLPKDRFSAERLKGVDSTLKIQPAELGDSAMYLCASSPGTSGGAYEQYFGPGTRLTVT.

The gene calls are TRBV5-1 and TRBJ2-7, with D perhaps matching TRBD2 (5 bases). CDR3 size: 14 residues. Germline-derived CDR1 and CDR2 are SGHRS and YFSETQ. The germline V and J ends were trimmed by 6 bases and 0 bases, with 13 bases remaining between them. The CDR3 reads CASNPGRGSYEQYF. The CDR3 nucleotides read TGCGCCAGCAACCCCGGACGGGGCTCCTACGAGCAGTACTTC. Supplemented by reference TRBV5-1 and TRBJ2-7, the full variable domain reads KAGVTQTPRYLIKTRGQQVTLSCSPISGHRSVSWYQQTPGQGLQFLFEYFSETQRNKGNFPGRFSGRQFSNSRSEMNVSTLELGDSALYLCASNPGRGSYEQYFGPGTRLTVT.

The chain uses TRBV9 and TRBJ2-7; 9 bases map to TRBD2. Unmatched junction bases numbered 4, after V lost 4 bases and J lost 5 bases. The length of the CDR3 is 13 residues. Germline V gene lookup returns CDR1 SGDLS and CDR2 YYNGEE. CDR3 amino acids: CASSSRLADEQYF. Written as DNA, the CDR3 is TGTGCCAGCAGCTCCAGACTAGCGGACGAGCAGTACTTC.

This clone was observed a few times. The rearrangement links TRBV6-4 to TRBJ2-2; the match to TRBD2 covers 8 bases. Trimming at V came to 2 bases and at J to 4 bases, leaving 0 bases not matched to a gene. Germline CDR1 reads MRHNA; CDR2 reads SNTAGT. This CDR3 contains 14 residues. This CDR3 is CASSDGLATGELFF. CDR3 bases: TGTGCCAGCAGTGACGGACTAGCCACCGGGGAGCTGTTTTTT.

V is TRBV5-4 and J is TRBJ2-3; 12 bases map to TRBD2. Losses at the gene ends were 0 bases for V and 5 bases for J; bases not matched to a gene: 4. The CDR3 spans 16 residues. Germline CDR1 reads SGHNT; CDR2 reads YYREEE (reference sequence). CDR3 sequence: CASSLVLAGGQDTQYF. The CDR3 DNA sequence: TGTGCCAGCAGCTTGGTGCTAGCGGGGGGGCAAGATACGCAGTATTTT.

V gene TRBV7-2 combines with J gene TRBJ2-1; 10 positions agree with TRBD2. Trimming took 5 bases from V and 3 from J; bases not matched to a gene: 13. The CDR3 is made up of 18 amino acids. Per germline, CDR1 SGHTA and CDR2 FQGNSA. The CDR3 DNA sequence: TGTGCCAGCAGCCTCCGAGCCCCCCTAGCGGGGGTCTACAATGAGCAGTTCTTC. Its protein is CASSLRAPLAGVYNEQFF.

V is TRBV2 and J is TRBJ2-7, with 9 bases that match TRBD1. The CDR3 has 15 amino acids. The ends lost 5 bases at V and 4 bases at J; junction bases unmatched: 9. CDR1 is SNHLY and CDR2 is FYNNEI in the germline V gene. The CDR3 region has the DNA TGTGCCAGCAGTATCGATTGGGGACAGGGTTACGAGCAGTACTTC. It codes for CASSIDWGQGYEQYF.

In this sample, this clone turned up many times. The chain is built from TRBV6-6 and TRBJ1-2; 10 bases are shared with TRBD1. From germline, CDR1 is MNHNY and CDR2 SVGAGI (reference sequence). The CDR3 covers 14 residues. V trimming: 2 bases; J trimming: 7 bases; junction bases outside the gene matches: 4. The CDR3 loop is CASSYPDRGLGYTF. The DNA of the CDR3 is TGTGCCAGCAGTTACCCTGACAGGGGGCTTGGCTACACCTTC.

This chain links TRBV3-1 (or the pseudogene TRBV3-2) with TRBJ2-1; 7 nucleotides align to TRBD2. After removal of 0 bases from V and 10 bases from J, the junction contained 3 bases not matched to a gene. The CDR3 sequence is 13 residues long. Germline values: CDR1 LGHDT, CDR2 YNNKEL (reference sequence). Here the CDR3 reads CASSQDGSGEQFF. CDR3 nucleotide sequence: TGTGCCAGCAGCCAAGATGGTAGCGGGGAGCAGTTCTTC.

V is TRBV6-2 or TRBV6-3 and J is TRBJ2-7; 7 bases fit TRBD1. CDR1 MNHEY and CDR2 SVGEGT come from the germline V gene. V was clipped by 6 bases and J by 2 bases; unmatched bases: 13. This CDR3 is 16 amino acids long. The CDR3 DNA reads as TGTGCCAGCAGCCGCCCCCTCAGGGGGAACACCTACGAGCAGTACTTC. Translated, it gives CASSRPLRGNTYEQYF.

The gene calls are TRBV4-1 and TRBJ2-1; maybe TRBD2 (7 bases). Germline CDR1 reads MGHRA; CDR2 reads YSYEKL. The CDR3 is 14 amino acids. Trimming left V 0 bases short and J 15 bases short, with 18 bases between. The CDR3 spells CASSQDSGGGHRFF. The CDR3 DNA sequence: TGCGCCAGCAGCCAAGATTCTGGGGGGGGGCACAGGTTCTTC.

The chain couples TRBV3-1 (or the pseudogene TRBV3-2) to TRBJ2-1; 9 bases line up with TRBD1. The CDR3 is 17 amino acids. Germline assignment: CDR1 LGHDT and CDR2 YNNKEL (reference sequence). The V segment lost 1 base and the J segment 6 bases; nucleotides outside the gene matches: 10. The CDR3 protein is CASSQGWGTGISNEQFF. The CDR3, as DNA: TGTGCCAGCAGCCAAGGTTGGGGGACAGGGATTTCCAATGAGCAGTTCTTC.

The CDR3 reads CASSSLTPGRRETQYF. The CDR3 DNA is TGTGCCAGCAGTTCCCTAACACCAGGGCGGCGGGAGACCCAGTACTTC. This chain uses TRBV6-2 or TRBV6-3 with TRBJ2-5, with D maybe TRBD1 (5 bases). V lost 4 bases, J lost 5 bases, and 20 bases lay in between. Germline CDR1 is MNHEY and CDR2 is SVGEGT. The CDR3 has 16 amino acids.

As to this clone: This sample includes further DNA sequences coding for the same CDR3. The chain uses TRBV9 and TRBJ2-2; 9 bases agree with TRBD1. V shed 4 bases and J 2 bases; nucleotides not matched to a gene: 6. CDR1 and CDR2 from the germline V gene are SGDLS and YYNGEE. This CDR3 region has 16 residues. CDR3 protein: CASSLRDRVNTGELFF. CDR3 DNA sequence: TGTGCCAGCAGCCTGCGGGACAGGGTAAACACCGGGGAGCTGTTTTTT.

The chain uses TRBV7-8 and TRBJ2-3, with 8 bases fitting TRBD1. Germline trimming cut 1 base from V and 1 base from J; bases unmatched to any gene: 1. CDR1 and CDR2 (germline): SGHVS, FQNEAQ. The CDR3 extends over 15 amino acids. CDR3 in DNA: TGTGCCAGCAGCTTAGGGACAGGGCGCACAGATACGCAGTATTTT. Amino acids: CASSLGTGRTDTQYF.

The V call is TRBV27, the J call TRBJ1-5; 8 positions agree with TRBD1. With V trimmed by 5 bases and J by 1 base, 7 bases remained unmatched. This CDR3 is built from 16 residues. From germline, CDR1 is MNHEY and CDR2 SMNVEV (reference sequence). The CDR3 bases are TGTGCCAGCAGTAGAGACAGGGGAACAAGCAATCAGCCCCAGCATTTT. Translated, it gives CASSRDRGTSNQPQHF.

This sequence joins TRBV7-3 and TRBJ2-3, with D possibly being TRBD1 (6 bases). Germline V gives CDR1 SGHTA, CDR2 FQGTGA. The length of the CDR3 is 14 residues. The ends were cut back, 5 bases at V and 6 bases at J, with 15 bases in the middle. This CDR3 reads CASSPQGPPDTQYF. Written as DNA, the CDR3 is TGTGCCAGCAGCCCACAGGGACCTCCCGATACGCAGTATTTT.

V is TRBV9 and J is TRBJ1-2; 9 bases match TRBD1. V was pared by 0 bases and J by 4 bases, with 4 bases of the junction left unmatched. The CDR3 is 15 amino acids. CDR1 and CDR2 (germline): SGDLS, YYNGEE. The DNA for the CDR3 is TGTGCCAGCAGCGTAGGGGGACAGGGAGCCTATGGCTACACCTTC. It specifies CASSVGGQGAYGYTF.

In this sample, this clone turned up a few times. The chain links TRBV4-1 to TRBJ2-3; possible D gene TRBD1, 6 bases. The CDR3 loop spans 17 amino acids. Trimming stripped 1 base from V and 4 bases from J, with 18 bases between. CDR1 is MGHRA, CDR2 YSYEKL, per germline. CDR3 DNA sequence: TGCGCCAGCAGCCAAGTAAGGGGGTCCGCCGGCGCAGATACGCAGTATTTT. Translation gives CASSQVRGSAGADTQYF.